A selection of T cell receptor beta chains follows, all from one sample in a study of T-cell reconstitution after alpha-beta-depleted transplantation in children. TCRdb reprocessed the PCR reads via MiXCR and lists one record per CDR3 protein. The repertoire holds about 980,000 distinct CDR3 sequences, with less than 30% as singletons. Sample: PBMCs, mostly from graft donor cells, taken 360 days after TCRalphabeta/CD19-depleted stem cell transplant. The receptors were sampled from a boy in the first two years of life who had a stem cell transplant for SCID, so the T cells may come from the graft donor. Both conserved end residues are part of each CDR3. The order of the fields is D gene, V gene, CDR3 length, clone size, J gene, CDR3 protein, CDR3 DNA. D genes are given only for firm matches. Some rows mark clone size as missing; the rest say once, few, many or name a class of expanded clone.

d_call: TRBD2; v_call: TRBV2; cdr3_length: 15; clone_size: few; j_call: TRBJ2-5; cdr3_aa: CASSEGTSIAETQYF; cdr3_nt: TGTGCCAGCAGTGAGGGGACTAGTATCGCGGAGACCCAGTACTTC
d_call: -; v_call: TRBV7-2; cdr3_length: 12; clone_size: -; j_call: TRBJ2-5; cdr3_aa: CASKQPKETQYF; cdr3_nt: TGTGCCAGCAAACAGCCGAAAGAGACCCAGTACTTC
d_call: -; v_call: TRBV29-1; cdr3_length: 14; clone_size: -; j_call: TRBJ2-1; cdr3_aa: CSVVTDYSYNEQFF; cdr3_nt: TGCAGCGTTGTCACCGATTACTCCTACAATGAGCAGTTCTTC
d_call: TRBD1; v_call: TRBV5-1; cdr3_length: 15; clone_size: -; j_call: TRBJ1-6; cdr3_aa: CASSLAGQASSPLHF; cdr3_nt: TGCGCCAGCAGCTTGGCGGGACAGGCCAGCTCACCCCTCCACTTT
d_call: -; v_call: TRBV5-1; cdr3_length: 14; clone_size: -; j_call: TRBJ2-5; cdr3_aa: CASSLFGEQETQYF; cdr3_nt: TGCGCCAGCAGCTTGTTCGGGGAGCAAGAGACCCAGTACTTC
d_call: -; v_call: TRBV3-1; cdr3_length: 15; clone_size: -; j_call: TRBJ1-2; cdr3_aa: CASSLYSGGIYGYTF; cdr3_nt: TGTGCCAGCAGCTTATACAGTGGGGGGATCTATGGCTACACCTTC
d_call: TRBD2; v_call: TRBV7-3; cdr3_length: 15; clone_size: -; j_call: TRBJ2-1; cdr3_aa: CASSPRLAVYNEQFF; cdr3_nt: TGTGCCAGCAGCCCACGACTAGCCGTCTACAATGAGCAGTTCTTC
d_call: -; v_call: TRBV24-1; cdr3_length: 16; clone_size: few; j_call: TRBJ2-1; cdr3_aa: CATSGGQKGSYNEQFF; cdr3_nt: TGTGCCACCAGTGGTGGGCAGAAGGGATCCTACAATGAGCAGTTCTTC
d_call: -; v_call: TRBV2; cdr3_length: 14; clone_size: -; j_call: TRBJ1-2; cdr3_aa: CASSEGDSVYGYTF; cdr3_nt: TGTGCCAGCAGTGAGGGCGACAGTGTTTATGGCTACACCTTC
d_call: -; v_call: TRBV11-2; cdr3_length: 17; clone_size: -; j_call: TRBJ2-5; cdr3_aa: CASSLGPPGRLQETQYF; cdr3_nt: TGTGCCAGCAGCTTAGGGCCCCCGGGGCGGCTACAAGAGACCCAGTACTTC
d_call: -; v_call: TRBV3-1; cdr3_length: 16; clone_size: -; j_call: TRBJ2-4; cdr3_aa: CASSQDIWTVKDIQYF; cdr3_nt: TGTGCCAGCAGCCAAGATATATGGACGGTTAAGGACATTCAGTACTTC
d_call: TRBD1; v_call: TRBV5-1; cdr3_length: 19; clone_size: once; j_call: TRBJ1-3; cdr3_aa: CASSHSGTGGPSSGNTIYF; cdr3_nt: TGCGCCAGCAGCCACTCCGGGACAGGAGGGCCGAGCTCTGGAAACACCATATATTTT
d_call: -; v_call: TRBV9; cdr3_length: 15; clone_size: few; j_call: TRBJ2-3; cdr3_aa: CASSRGPSSTDTQYF; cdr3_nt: TGTGCCAGCAGCAGAGGACCTTCTAGCACAGATACGCAGTATTTT
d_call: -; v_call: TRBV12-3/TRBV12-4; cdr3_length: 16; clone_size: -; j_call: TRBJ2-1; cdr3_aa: CASSLEAPHPGNEQFF; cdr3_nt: TGTGCCAGCAGTTTAGAAGCCCCACACCCAGGCAATGAGCAGTTCTTC
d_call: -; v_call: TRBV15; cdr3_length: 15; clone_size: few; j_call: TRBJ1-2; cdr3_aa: CATSRDSQLYYGYTF; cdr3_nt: TGTGCCACCAGCAGAGATTCACAACTTTACTATGGCTACACCTTC
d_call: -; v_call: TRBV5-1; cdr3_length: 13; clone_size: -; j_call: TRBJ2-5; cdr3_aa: CASSSTPEETQYF; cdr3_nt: TGCGCCAGCAGCTCCACCCCCGAAGAGACCCAGTACTTC
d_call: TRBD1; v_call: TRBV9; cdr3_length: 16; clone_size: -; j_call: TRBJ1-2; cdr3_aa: CASSAYSGTGSYGYTF; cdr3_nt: TGTGCCAGCAGCGCTTATTCCGGGACAGGTTCCTATGGCTACACCTTC
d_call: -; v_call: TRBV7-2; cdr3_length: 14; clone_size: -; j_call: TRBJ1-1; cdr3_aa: CASSLVYRETEAFF; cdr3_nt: TGTGCCAGCAGCTTAGTGTACAGGGAGACTGAAGCTTTCTTT
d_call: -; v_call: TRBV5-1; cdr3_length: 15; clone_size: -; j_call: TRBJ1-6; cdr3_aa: CASSLEVSSGKPLHF; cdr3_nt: TGCGCCAGCAGCTTGGAGGTCTCATCTGGGAAACCCCTCCACTTT
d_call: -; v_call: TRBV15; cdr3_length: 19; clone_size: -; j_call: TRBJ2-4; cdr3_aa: CATSRDRFRDTGRENIQYF; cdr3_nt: TGTGCCACCAGCAGAGATCGGTTCCGGGACACAGGGAGGGAAAACATTCAGTACTTC
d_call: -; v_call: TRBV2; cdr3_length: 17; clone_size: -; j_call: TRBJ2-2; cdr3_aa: CASSGLRPSRTPGELFF; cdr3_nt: TGTGCCAGCAGTGGCCTCCGCCCTAGCCGCACCCCGGGGGAGCTGTTTTTT
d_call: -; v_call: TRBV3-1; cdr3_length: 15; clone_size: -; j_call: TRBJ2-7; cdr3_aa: CASSQGPPGAYEQYF; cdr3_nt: TGTGCCAGCAGCCAAGGGCCCCCTGGGGCCTACGAGCAGTACTTC
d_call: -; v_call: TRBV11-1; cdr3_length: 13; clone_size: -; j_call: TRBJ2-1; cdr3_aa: CASSGQTSNEQFF; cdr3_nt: TGTGCCAGCAGTGGGCAGACATCCAATGAGCAGTTCTTC
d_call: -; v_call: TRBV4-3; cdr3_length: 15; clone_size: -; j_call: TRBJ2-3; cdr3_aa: CASSQANQGADTQYF; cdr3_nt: TGCGCCAGCAGCCAAGCTAATCAAGGGGCAGATACGCAGTATTTT